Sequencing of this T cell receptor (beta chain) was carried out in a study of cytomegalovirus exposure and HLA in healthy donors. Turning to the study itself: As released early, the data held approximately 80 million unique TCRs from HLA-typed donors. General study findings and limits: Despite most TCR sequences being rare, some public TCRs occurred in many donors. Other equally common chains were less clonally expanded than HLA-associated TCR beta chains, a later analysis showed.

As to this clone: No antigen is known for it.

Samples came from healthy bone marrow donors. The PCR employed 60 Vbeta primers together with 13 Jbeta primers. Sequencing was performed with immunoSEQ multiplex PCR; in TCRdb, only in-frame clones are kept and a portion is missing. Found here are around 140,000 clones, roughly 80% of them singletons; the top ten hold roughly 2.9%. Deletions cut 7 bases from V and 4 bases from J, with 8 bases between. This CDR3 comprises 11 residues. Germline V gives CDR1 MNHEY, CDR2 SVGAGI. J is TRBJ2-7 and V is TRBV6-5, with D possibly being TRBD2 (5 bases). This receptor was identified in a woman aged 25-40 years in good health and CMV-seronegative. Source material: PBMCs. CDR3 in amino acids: CASKREYEQYF. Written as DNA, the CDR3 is TGTGCCAGCAAGAGGGAATACGAGCAGTACTTC.